The 21 T cell receptor beta chains below all came from one sample that was sequenced in a study of blood T cells in healthy people across ages. Using a J-beta primer mix together with a sample-barcoded 5' primer, a second PCR was run for roughly 6 to 12 cycles. From the 5' RACE reads, TCRdb called clonotypes with MiXCR, one entry per CDR3 protein. The data hold roughly 1,500,000 distinct CDR3 sequences, with around two fifths observed a single time. Specimen: blood. The receptors stem from a woman aged 18-29 years in good health.

The rearrangement links TRBV21-1 to TRBJ2-5. TRBV21-1 is a listed pseudogene. The CDR3 has 14 amino acids. This CDR3 is CASSAIGPQETQYF. In DNA form, the CDR3 reads TGTGCCAGCAGCGCCATCGGACCCCAAGAGACCCAGTACTTC.

This clonotype has just one count. The CDR3 reads CSAQPGTGGSYEQYF. CDR3 DNA sequence: TGCAGTGCTCAACCTGGGACAGGGGGCTCCTACGAGCAGTACTTC. This sequence joins TRBV20-1 and TRBJ2-7, with 11 bases that match TRBD1. Trimming at V came to 5 bases and at J to 0 bases, leaving 6 bases not matched to a gene. The CDR3 has 15 amino acids. CDR1 and CDR2 from the germline V gene are DFQATT and SNEGSKA (reference sequence).

V gene TRBV7-2 combines with J gene TRBJ1-1; 9 nucleotides agree with TRBD1. Germline-derived CDR1 and CDR2 are SGHTA and FQGNSA. CDR3 length: 16 amino acids. After removal of 5 bases from V and 4 bases from J, the junction contained 11 bases not matched to a gene. This CDR3 reads CASSRFAGQGITEAFF. The CDR3 region has the DNA TGTGCCAGCAGCCGATTTGCTGGACAGGGGATCACTGAAGCTTTCTTT.

This chain joins TRBV6-1 and TRBJ2-1, with 9 bases lining up with TRBD1. This CDR3 region has 16 residues. Germline V lookup: CDR1 MNHNS, CDR2 SASEGT. V shed 6 bases and J 6 bases; nucleotides not matched to a gene: 12. CDR3 coding DNA: TGTGCCAGCAGACGGACAGGGGTCGTAGGCGGCAATGAGCAGTTCTTC. Translated, it gives CASRRTGVVGGNEQFF.

The rearrangement joins TRBV6-1 to TRBJ2-3, with D tentatively TRBD1 or TRBD2 (5 bases each). In germline, CDR1 is MNHNS, CDR2 SASEGT. The CDR3 extends over 18 amino acids. Trimming stripped 4 bases from V and 4 bases from J, with 24 bases between. The CDR3 DNA follows: TGTGCCAGCAGTGGAGGTGGGTTCGAGGGGCCTACCTCAGATACGCAGTATTTT. Amino acid sequence: CASSGGGFEGPTSDTQYF.

This clonotype was seen a few times. The chain employs TRBV25-1 and TRBJ1-4; D possibly corresponds to TRBD1 (5 bases). CDR1 MGHDK and CDR2 SYGVNS come from the germline V gene. V lost 10 bases and J 3 bases, leaving 12 bases between the germline ends. The CDR3 covers 13 residues. CDR3 protein: CATRGSANEKLFF. The CDR3 nucleotides read TGTGCCACTCGGGGGTCGGCTAATGAAAAACTGTTTTTT.

This chain joins TRBV7-3 and TRBJ2-1, with 9 bases that match TRBD1. The CDR3 is 17 amino acids. Germline lookup yields CDR1 SGHTA and CDR2 FQGTGA. V was pared by 5 bases and J by 5 bases, with 13 bases of the junction left unmatched. The CDR3 loop is CASSPRWSGQGNNEQFF. The CDR3 DNA reads as TGTGCCAGCAGCCCTAGGTGGTCGGGACAGGGCAACAATGAGCAGTTCTTC.

The V and J genes are TRBV9 and TRBJ2-3; D remains unclear. Germline CDR1 and CDR2: SGDLS and YYNGEE. The CDR3 is made up of 15 amino acids. V lost 0 bases and J 0 bases, leaving 8 bases between the germline ends. CDR3 sequence: CASSVDVTSTDTQYF. CDR3 sequence (DNA): TGTGCCAGCAGCGTAGATGTGACCAGCACAGATACGCAGTATTTT.

This clonotype was detected only a few times. The gene calls are TRBV7-9 and TRBJ2-5; maybe TRBD1 (5 bases). With the DNA end fitting TRBJ2-7 better, the J assignment may be wrong. Germline CDR1 SEHNR, CDR2 FQNEAQ (reference sequence). The length of the CDR3 is 14 residues. The chain's CDR3 is CASSGRANRNEQYF. The CDR3 nucleotides read TGTGCCAGCAGCGGCCGGGCCAACAGGAACGAGCAGTACTTC.

This clonotype was seen a handful of times. The chain joins TRBV9 to TRBJ2-6; D unclear. CDR3 length: 13 residues. Per germline, CDR1 SGDLS and CDR2 YYNGEE. Trimming stripped 0 bases from V and 9 bases from J, with 7 bases between. For the CDR3, the DNA is TGTGCCAGCAGCGTAGGGGGAAACAACGTCCTGACTTTC. This translates into CASSVGGNNVLTF.

The chain combines TRBV6-6 with TRBJ2-3; TRBD2 matches at 12 bases. Germline assignment: CDR1 MNHNY and CDR2 SVGAGI (reference sequence). Unmatched junction bases numbered 6, after V lost 4 bases and J lost 4 bases. The CDR3 spans 16 residues. The CDR3 region has the DNA TGTGCCAGCAGTTCTACGACTAGCGGGGGCCCAGATACGCAGTATTTT. Its translation is CASSSTTSGGPDTQYF.

This chain links TRBV6-5 with TRBJ2-3; 7 nucleotides match TRBD2. The CDR3 totals 16 residues. The germline V gene has CDR1 MNHEY and CDR2 SVGAGI. With 2 bases clipped from V and 3 bases from J, the junction kept 8 bases outside the gene matches. CDR3 sequence reads: CASSYTPSGITDTQYF. CDR3 DNA sequence: TGTGCCAGCAGTTACACACCCAGCGGGATAACAGATACGCAGTATTTT.

This chain links TRBV5-1 with TRBJ2-5; D call uncertain. Germline CDR1 SGHRS, CDR2 YFSETQ. CDR3 length equals 11 residues. V was shortened by 5 bases and J by 4 bases, with 6 bases between the two germline ends. CDR3 sequence reads: CASRNVETQYF. The CDR3 DNA follows: TGCGCCAGCAGAAACGTAGAGACCCAGTACTTC.

The chain combines TRBV5-1 with TRBJ2-5; unclear D gene. Looked up from germline, CDR1 is SGHRS and CDR2 is YFSETQ. The V and J ends lost 0 bases and 4 bases respectively, with 10 bases between them. The CDR3 runs 14 residues. In DNA, the CDR3 is TGCGCCAGCAGCTTGGTCCCCCTCGGAGAGACCCAGTACTTC. Its translation is CASSLVPLGETQYF.

This clonotype has only a few counts. DNA of the CDR3: TGTGCCAGCAGTTCGGTGGGGGTGGATGAGCAGTTCTTC. This sequence encodes CASSSVGVDEQFF. V and J are TRBV12-3 or TRBV12-4 and TRBJ2-1; D possibly uses TRBD1 or TRBD2 (5 bases each). The ends were cut back, 4 bases at V and 8 bases at J, with 12 bases in the middle. The CDR3 has 13 amino acids.

This chain joins TRBV14 and TRBJ2-5; D may be TRBD2 (5 bases). The V and J ends lost 4 bases and 11 bases respectively, with 11 bases between them. This CDR3 has 11 amino acids. The germline gives CDR1 SGHDN, CDR2 FVKESK. CDR3 sequence reads: CASSPGIYQYF. CDR3 DNA sequence: TGTGCCAGCAGCCCCGGGATATATCAGTACTTC.

This clonotype was detected only a few times. The chain joins TRBV14 to TRBJ1-2; D is unresolved. V was pared by 0 bases and J by 5 bases, with 7 bases between. The CDR3 spans 13 residues. The germline CDR1 and CDR2 sequences are SGHDN and FVKESK. The CDR3 spells CASSQDLPYGYTF. The CDR3 coding sequence is TGTGCCAGCAGCCAAGACCTGCCTTATGGCTACACCTTC.

This chain joins TRBV11-2 and TRBJ2-5, with TRBD2 identical over 7 bases. The CDR3 is 14 amino acids. CDR1 is SGHAT and CDR2 is FQNNGV in the germline V gene. V lost 4 bases, J lost 5 bases, and 7 bases stayed unmatched. The CDR3 nucleotides are TGTGCCAGCAGCTCCTCGAGCGGGACTGAGACCCAGTACTTC. Protein: CASSSSSGTETQYF.

CDR3 protein: CAWDPGQGAHAKNIQYF. The CDR3 DNA reads TGTGCCTGGGACCCGGGACAGGGGGCGCATGCCAAAAACATTCAGTACTTC. The genes are TRBV30 and TRBJ2-4, with TRBD1 matching 12 bases. Germline V CDR1 and CDR2: GTSNPN, SVGIG (reference sequence). The CDR3 runs to 17 residues. Trimming took 5 bases from V and 1 from J; bases not matched to a gene: 9.

This chain joins TRBV7-3 and TRBJ2-1, with D tentatively TRBD2 (7 bases). The CDR3 sequence is 17 residues long. Germline CDR1 reads SGHTA; CDR2 reads FQGTGA. V gave up 1 base and J gave up 0 bases, with 13 bases separating them. The CDR3 sequence: CASSLKGGPNSYNEQFF. The CDR3 DNA follows: TGTGCCAGCAGCTTAAAGGGGGGGCCGAACTCCTACAATGAGCAGTTCTTC.

This clonotype turned up a few times. One base away lies a much larger clone, so this may be a sequencing read error. The gene calls are TRBV10-3 and TRBJ1-2; D ambiguous. Germline V gives CDR1 ENHRY, CDR2 SYGVKD. The CDR3 is 11 residues long. V gave up 2 bases and J gave up 3 bases, with 1 base separating them. The CDR3 DNA sequence: TGTGCCATCAGTGAGGACTATGGCTACACCTTC. It specifies CAISEDYGYTF.